These 13 T cell receptor beta chains were sequenced from one sample in a study of neoadjuvant anti-PD-1 for oral cavity cancer. TCRdb keeps only in-frame clones here, not all; method: immunoSEQ multiplex PCR. This table holds some 30,000 clones, just under 80% found once. Time point reported: after neoadjuvant nivolumab, at surgical resection. This specimen consisted of PBMCs, obtained after nivolumab (anti-PD-1) treatment. These TCRs come from a person between 40 and 80 years old with oral cavity squamous cell carcinoma.

The chain employs TRBV19 and TRBJ1-5; unclear D gene. This CDR3 is built from 15 residues. Germline V lookup: CDR1 LNHDA, CDR2 SQIVND (reference sequence). V was shortened by 1 base and J by 4 bases, with 11 bases between the two germline ends. The CDR3 DNA is TGTGCCAGTAGTATAGTCCGAGACGGTAATCAGCCCCAGCATTTT. Translation: CASSIVRDGNQPQHF.

The genes are TRBV5-1 and TRBJ2-2, with D possibly being TRBD2 (5 bases). The germline V and J ends were trimmed by 2 bases and 3 bases, with 17 bases remaining between them. The CDR3 has 17 amino acids. Germline CDR1 reads SGHRS; CDR2 reads YFSETQ. Here the CDR3 reads CASSFRRLAGHTGELFF. DNA for the CDR3: TGCGCCAGCAGCTTTCGACGTCTAGCTGGTCACACCGGGGAGCTGTTTTTT. Combining the CDR3 with reference TRBV5-1 and TRBJ2-2 gives the whole variable domain KAGVTQTPRYLIKTRGQQVTLSCSPISGHRSVSWYQQTPGQGLQFLFEYFSETQRNKGNFPGRFSGRQFSNSRSEMNVSTLELGDSALYLCASSFRRLAGHTGELFFGEGSRLTVL.

J is TRBJ2-7 and V is TRBV19; tentatively, D is TRBD2 (5 bases). The germline V and J ends were trimmed by 5 bases and 0 bases, with 11 bases remaining between them. The CDR3 loop spans 14 amino acids. CDR1 is LNHDA, CDR2 SQIVND, per germline (reference sequence). Here the CDR3 DNA reads TGTGCCAGTAGTTTCGGGATTAACTCCTACGAGCAGTACTTC. Translating it yields CASSFGINSYEQYF.

The chain recombines TRBV30 with TRBJ1-3; D is unclear. This CDR3 region has 16 residues. The ends were cut back, 5 bases at V and 2 bases at J, with 19 bases in the middle. In germline, CDR1 is GTSNPN, CDR2 SVGIG (reference sequence). DNA of the CDR3: TGTGCCTGGGTACAATATACGGGTTCGGCTGGAAACACCATATATTTT. It is translated as CAWVQYTGSAGNTIYF.

The chain links TRBV18 to TRBJ1-1, with 7 positions matching TRBD1. The germline gives CDR1 KGHSH, CDR2 LQKENI. This CDR3 region has 14 residues. After removal of 4 bases from V and 6 bases from J, the junction contained 8 bases not matched to a gene. The CDR3 sequence is CASSLGQRGAEAFF. For the CDR3, the DNA is TGTGCCAGCTCACTGGGACAGCGGGGCGCTGAAGCTTTCTTT.

There are a few counts of this clone. The V call is TRBV27, the J call TRBJ2-5; a weak D match, TRBD2 (6 bases). CDR1 is MNHEY and CDR2 is SMNVEV in the germline V gene (reference sequence). The CDR3 is 15 residues long. The V end was cut by 3 bases, the J end by 2 bases, with 13 bases between. CDR3 nucleotides: TGTGCCAGCAGTTTCACAGGAGGGCGGCAAGAGACCCAGTACTTC. Amino acids: CASSFTGGRQETQYF.

V usage is TRBV11-3 and J usage is TRBJ1-1, with unresolved D. The CDR3 sequence is 14 residues long. V was shortened by 0 bases and J by 1 base, with 6 bases between the two germline ends. Germline CDR1 SGHNT, CDR2 YENEEA. The CDR3: CASSLEGRNTEAFF. The CDR3 DNA sequence: TGTGCCAGCAGCTTAGAGGGCCGGAACACTGAAGCTTTCTTT.

The chain uses TRBV5-4 and TRBJ2-3, with 9 bases matching TRBD2. V shed 0 bases, J shed 5 bases, and the junction held 7 bases outside the gene matches. The CDR3 totals 16 residues. Germline V gene sequence: CDR1 SGHNT, CDR2 YYREEE (reference sequence). The CDR3: CASSLALAGAVDTQYF. CDR3 bases: TGTGCCAGCAGCTTGGCATTAGCGGGGGCGGTAGATACGCAGTATTTT.

This clone was recorded a few times. The chain uses TRBV9 and TRBJ2-6, with D perhaps matching TRBD1 or TRBD2 (5 bases each). The CDR3 runs to 17 residues. Trimming stripped 0 bases from V and 2 bases from J, with 12 bases between. Germline V gene sequence: CDR1 SGDLS, CDR2 YYNGEE. The CDR3 here is CASSVVLGAAGANVLTF. CDR3 sequence (DNA): TGTGCCAGCAGCGTAGTCCTCGGGGCGGCTGGGGCCAACGTCCTGACTTTC.

The chain recombines TRBV2 with TRBJ1-2; 8 positions match TRBD1. Germline V gene sequence: CDR1 SNHLY, CDR2 FYNNEI. The CDR3 extends over 16 amino acids. The V gene end was trimmed by 3 bases and the J gene end by 3 bases; junction bases not matched to a gene: 9. The DNA for the CDR3 is TGTGCCAGCAGTGACTATAGGACAGGGTCCGACTATGGCTACACCTTC. This translates into CASSDYRTGSDYGYTF.

The V call is TRBV10-2, the J call TRBJ2-5, with TRBD2 matching 11 bases. The CDR3 is 15 residues long. V trimming: 7 bases; J trimming: 5 bases; junction bases outside the gene matches: 9. Germline V gives CDR1 WSHSY, CDR2 SAAADI. The CDR3 DNA follows: TGCGCCAGCACCTCGGGACTAGCGGATACGGAGACCCAGTACTTC. Its protein product is CASTSGLADTETQYF.

V and J are TRBV10-1 and TRBJ2-1, with TRBD2 matching 8 bases. The CDR3 has 14 residues. Losses at the gene ends were 6 bases for V and 3 bases for J; bases not matched to a gene: 4. The germline gives CDR1 WNHNN, CDR2 SYGVQD (reference sequence). The CDR3 reads CASSGGAIYNEQFF. CDR3 DNA sequence: TGCGCCAGCAGCGGGGGGGCCATCTACAATGAGCAGTTCTTC.

This clone has just one count. The chain is built from TRBV19 and TRBJ1-1; D gene unclear. The V end lost 1 base, the J end lost 3 bases, and 6 bases lay between the germline ends. Germline lookup yields CDR1 LNHDA and CDR2 SQIVND (reference sequence). This CDR3 has 13 amino acids. CDR3 protein: CASSIVRDTEAFF. In DNA, the CDR3 is TGTGCCAGTAGTATAGTCCGGGACACTGAAGCTTTCTTT.